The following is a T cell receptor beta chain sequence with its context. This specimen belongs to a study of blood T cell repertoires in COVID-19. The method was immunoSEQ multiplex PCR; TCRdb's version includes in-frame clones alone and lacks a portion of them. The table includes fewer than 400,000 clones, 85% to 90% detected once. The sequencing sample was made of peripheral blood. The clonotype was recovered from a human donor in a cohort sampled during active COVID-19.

CDR3 DNA sequence: TGTGCCAGTAGTATGACCCTAGGGGTAAGCACAGATACGCAGTATTTT. Translated, it gives CASSMTLGVSTDTQYF. V gene TRBV19 combines with J gene TRBJ2-3; D possibly corresponds to TRBD1 (5 bases). This CDR3 is built from 16 residues. Germline assignment: CDR1 LNHDA and CDR2 SQIVND (reference sequence). V gave up 3 bases and J gave up 0 bases, with 13 bases separating them.